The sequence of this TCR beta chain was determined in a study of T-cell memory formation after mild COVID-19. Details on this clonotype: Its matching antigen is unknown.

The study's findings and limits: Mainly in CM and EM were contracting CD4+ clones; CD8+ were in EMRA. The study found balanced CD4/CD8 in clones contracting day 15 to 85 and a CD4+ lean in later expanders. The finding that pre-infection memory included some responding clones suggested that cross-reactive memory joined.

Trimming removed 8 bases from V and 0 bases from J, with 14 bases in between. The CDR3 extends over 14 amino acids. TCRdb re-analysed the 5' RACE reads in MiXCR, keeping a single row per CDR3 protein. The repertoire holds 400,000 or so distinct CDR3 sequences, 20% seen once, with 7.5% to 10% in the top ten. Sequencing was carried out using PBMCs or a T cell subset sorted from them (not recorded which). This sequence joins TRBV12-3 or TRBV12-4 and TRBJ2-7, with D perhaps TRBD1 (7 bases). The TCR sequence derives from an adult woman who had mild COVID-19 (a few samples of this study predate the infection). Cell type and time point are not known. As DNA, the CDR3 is TGTGCCAGCGGGGGGACAGAGAGCTCCTACGAGCAGTACTTC. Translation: CASGGTESSYEQYF.